This T cell receptor (beta chain) was identified in a study of T cell responses to AZD1222 COVID-19 vaccine. Sequenced by immunoSEQ multiplex PCR; TCRdb stores in-frame clones only, minus some. The sample has over 150,000 clones; 85% to 90% are singletons. This clone has only one observation. This TCR was recovered from an adult in good health. Sequencing used peripheral blood, obtained on day 0 of MenACWY control vaccination.

CDR3 region: CASSAGTASLDTGELFF. In DNA, the CDR3 is TGTGCCAGCAGTGCCGGGACAGCCTCTTTGGACACCGGGGAGCTGTTTTTT. V is TRBV6-1 and J is TRBJ2-2, with 7 bases lining up with TRBD1. CDR1 is MNHNS, CDR2 SASEGT, per germline. There are 17 residues in the CDR3. V lost 4 bases, J lost 3 bases, and 11 bases stayed unmatched.